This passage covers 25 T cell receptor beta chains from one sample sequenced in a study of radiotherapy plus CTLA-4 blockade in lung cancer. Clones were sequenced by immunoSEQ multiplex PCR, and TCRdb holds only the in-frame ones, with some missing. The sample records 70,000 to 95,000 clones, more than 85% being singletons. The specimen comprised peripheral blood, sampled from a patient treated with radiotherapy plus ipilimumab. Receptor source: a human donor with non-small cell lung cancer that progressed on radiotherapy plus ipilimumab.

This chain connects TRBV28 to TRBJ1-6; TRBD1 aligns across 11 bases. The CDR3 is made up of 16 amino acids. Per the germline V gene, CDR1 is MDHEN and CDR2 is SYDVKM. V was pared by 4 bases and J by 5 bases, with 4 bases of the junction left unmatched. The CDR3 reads CASSSWTGGDNSPLHF. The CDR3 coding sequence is TGTGCCAGCAGTTCGTGGACAGGGGGCGATAATTCACCCCTCCACTTT.

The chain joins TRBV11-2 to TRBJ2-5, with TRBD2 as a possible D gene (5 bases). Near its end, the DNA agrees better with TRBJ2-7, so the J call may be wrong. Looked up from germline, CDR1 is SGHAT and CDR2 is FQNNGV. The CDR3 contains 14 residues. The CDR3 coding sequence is TGTGCCAGCAGCTATGAACCCGGGGCCTACGAGCAGTACTTC. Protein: CASSYEPGAYEQYF.

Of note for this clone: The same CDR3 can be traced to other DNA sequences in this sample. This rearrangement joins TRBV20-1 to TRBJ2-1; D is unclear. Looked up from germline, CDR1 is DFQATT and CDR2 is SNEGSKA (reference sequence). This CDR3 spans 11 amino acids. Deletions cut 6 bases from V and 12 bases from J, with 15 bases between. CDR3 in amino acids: CSAGRVERQFF. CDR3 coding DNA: TGCAGTGCAGGCCGGGTCGAAAGGCAGTTCTTC.

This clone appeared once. The CDR3 region is CASSRTGPVGGYTF. CDR3 nucleotides: TGTGCCAGCAGTCGGACAGGGCCGGTGGGAGGCTACACCTTC. V is TRBV9 and J is TRBJ1-2, with TRBD1 matching over 8 bases. This CDR3 is built from 14 residues. Germline CDR1 reads SGDLS; CDR2 reads YYNGEE. V shed 5 bases and J 8 bases; nucleotides not matched to a gene: 11.

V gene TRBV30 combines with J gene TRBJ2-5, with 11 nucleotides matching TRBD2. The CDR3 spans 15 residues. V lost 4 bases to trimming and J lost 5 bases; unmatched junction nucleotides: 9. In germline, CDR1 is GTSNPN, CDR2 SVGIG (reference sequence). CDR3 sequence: CAWNPTSGSGETQYF. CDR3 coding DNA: TGTGCCTGGAACCCCACTAGCGGGAGTGGTGAGACCCAGTACTTC.

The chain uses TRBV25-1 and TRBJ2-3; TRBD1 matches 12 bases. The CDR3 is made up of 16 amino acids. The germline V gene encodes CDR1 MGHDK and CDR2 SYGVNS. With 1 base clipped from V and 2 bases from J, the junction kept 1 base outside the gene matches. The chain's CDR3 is CASSEWGQGATDTQYF. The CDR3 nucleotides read TGTGCCAGCAGTGAATGGGGACAGGGGGCCACAGATACGCAGTATTTT.

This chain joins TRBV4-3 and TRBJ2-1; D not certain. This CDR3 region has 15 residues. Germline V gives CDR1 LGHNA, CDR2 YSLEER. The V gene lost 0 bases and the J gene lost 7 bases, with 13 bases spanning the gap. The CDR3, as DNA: TGCGCCAGCAGCCAAGATACCGACCGCCGGAATGAGCAGTTCTTC. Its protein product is CASSQDTDRRNEQFF.

The CDR3 bases are TGTGCCAGCAGCTTAACGGAGAACACTGAAGCTTTCTTT. It specifies CASSLTENTEAFF. This chain connects TRBV7-3 to TRBJ1-1; D remains unclear. This CDR3 region has 13 residues. V lost 0 bases to trimming and J lost 1 base, with 3 bases between them. CDR1 and CDR2 (germline): SGHTA, FQGTGA.

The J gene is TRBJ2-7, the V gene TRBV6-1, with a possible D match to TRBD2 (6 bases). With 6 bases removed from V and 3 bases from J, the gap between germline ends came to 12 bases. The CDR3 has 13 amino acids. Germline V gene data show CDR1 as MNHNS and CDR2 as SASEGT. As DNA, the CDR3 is TGTGCCAGCAGGGGACTCCGAATCTACGAGCAGTACTTC. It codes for CASRGLRIYEQYF.

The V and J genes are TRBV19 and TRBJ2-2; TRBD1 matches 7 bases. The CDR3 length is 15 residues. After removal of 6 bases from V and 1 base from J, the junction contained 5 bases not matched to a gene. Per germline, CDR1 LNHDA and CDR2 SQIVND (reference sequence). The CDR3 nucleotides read TGTGCCAGTAGGACGGGACAGCTGAACACCGGGGAGCTGTTTTTT. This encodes CASRTGQLNTGELFF.

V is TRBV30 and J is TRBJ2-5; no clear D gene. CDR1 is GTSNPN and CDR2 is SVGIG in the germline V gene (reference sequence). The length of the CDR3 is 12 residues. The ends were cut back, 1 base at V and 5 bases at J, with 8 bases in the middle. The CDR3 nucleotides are TGTGCCTGGAGTGGATTTTTGGAGACCCAGTACTTC. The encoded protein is CAWSGFLETQYF.

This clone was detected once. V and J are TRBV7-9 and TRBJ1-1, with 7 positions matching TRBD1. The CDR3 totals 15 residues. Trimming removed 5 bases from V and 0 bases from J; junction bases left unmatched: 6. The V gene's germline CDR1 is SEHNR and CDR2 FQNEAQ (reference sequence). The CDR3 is CASSLQTGLNTEAFF. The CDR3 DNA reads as TGTGCCAGCAGCCTTCAGACAGGGTTGAACACTGAAGCTTTCTTT.

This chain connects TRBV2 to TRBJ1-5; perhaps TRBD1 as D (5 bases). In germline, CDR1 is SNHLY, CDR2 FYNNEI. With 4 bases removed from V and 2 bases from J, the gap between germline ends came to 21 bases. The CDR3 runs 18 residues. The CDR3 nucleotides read TGTGCCAGCAGTGGTACAGGATCTACCTTCTCCGGCAATCAGCCCCAGCATTTT. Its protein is CASSGTGSTFSGNQPQHF.

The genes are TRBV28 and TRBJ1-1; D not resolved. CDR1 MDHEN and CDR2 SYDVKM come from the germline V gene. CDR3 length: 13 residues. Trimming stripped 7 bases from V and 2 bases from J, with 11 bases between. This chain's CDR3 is CASIRTRNTEAFF. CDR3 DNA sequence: TGTGCCAGCATCCGGACGCGTAACACTGAAGCTTTCTTT. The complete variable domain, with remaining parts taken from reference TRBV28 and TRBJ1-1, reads DVKVTQSSRYLVKRTGEKVFLECVQDMDHENMFWYRQDPGLGLRLIYFSYDVKMKEKGDIPEGYSVSREKKERFSLILESASTNQTSMYLCASIRTRNTEAFFGQGTRLTVV.

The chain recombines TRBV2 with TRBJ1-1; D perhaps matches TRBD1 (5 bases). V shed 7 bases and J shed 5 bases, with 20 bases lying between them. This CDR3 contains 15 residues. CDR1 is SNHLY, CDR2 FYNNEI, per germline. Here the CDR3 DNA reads TGTGCCAGCACCCCTGTGGGGGGTGCGAGGACTGAAGCTTTCTTT. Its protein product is CASTPVGGARTEAFF.

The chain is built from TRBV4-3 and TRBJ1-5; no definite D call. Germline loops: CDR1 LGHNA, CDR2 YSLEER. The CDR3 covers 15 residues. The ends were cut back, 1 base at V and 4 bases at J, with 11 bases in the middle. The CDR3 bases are TGCGCCAGCAGCCAAGGTATCCAGGCTAATCAGCCCCAGCATTTT. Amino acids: CASSQGIQANQPQHF.

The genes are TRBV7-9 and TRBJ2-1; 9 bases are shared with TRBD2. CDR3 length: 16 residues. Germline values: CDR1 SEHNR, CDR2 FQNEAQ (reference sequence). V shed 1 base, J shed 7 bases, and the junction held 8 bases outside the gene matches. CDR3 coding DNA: TGTGCCAGCAGCTTAGGGGTTAGCGGGAGTGGGAATGAGCAGTTCTTC. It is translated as CASSLGVSGSGNEQFF.

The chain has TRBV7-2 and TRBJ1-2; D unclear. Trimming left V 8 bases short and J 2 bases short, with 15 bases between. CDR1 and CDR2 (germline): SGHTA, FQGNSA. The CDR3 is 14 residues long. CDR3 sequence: CASSSGAKNYGYTF. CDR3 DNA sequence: TGTGCCAGCTCCTCCGGCGCGAAAAACTATGGCTACACCTTC.

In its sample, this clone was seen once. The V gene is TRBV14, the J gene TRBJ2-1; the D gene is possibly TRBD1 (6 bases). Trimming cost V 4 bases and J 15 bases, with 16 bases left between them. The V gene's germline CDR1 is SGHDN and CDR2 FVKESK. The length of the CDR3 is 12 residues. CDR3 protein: CASSLTGVNGFF. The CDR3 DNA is TGTGCCAGCAGCCTGACAGGAGTCAACGGGTTCTTC.

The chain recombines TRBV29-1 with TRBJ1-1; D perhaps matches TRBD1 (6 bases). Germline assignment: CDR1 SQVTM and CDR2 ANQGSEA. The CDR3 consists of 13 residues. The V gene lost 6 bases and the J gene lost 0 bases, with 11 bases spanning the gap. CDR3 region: CSVRTDMNTEAFF. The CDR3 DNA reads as TGCAGCGTCCGGACAGATATGAACACTGAAGCTTTCTTT.

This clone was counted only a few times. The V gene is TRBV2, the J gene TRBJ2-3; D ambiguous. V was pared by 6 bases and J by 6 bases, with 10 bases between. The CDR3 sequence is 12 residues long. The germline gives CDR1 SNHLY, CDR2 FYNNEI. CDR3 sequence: CASSSLKDTQYF. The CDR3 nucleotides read TGTGCCAGCAGCAGCCTGAAGGATACGCAGTATTTT.

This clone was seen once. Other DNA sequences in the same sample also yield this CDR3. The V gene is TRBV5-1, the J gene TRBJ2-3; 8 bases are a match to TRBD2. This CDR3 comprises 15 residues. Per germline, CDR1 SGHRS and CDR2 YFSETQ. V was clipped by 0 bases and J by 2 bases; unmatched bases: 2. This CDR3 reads CASSLGAGATDTQYF. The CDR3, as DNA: TGCGCCAGCAGCTTGGGAGCGGGGGCCACAGATACGCAGTATTTT.

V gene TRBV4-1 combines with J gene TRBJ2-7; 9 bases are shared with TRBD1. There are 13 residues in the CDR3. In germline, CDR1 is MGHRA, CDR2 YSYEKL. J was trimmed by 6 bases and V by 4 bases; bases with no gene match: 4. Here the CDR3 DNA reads TGCGCCAGCAGCCCCGGGACAGGGCCCGAGCAGTACTTC. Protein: CASSPGTGPEQYF.

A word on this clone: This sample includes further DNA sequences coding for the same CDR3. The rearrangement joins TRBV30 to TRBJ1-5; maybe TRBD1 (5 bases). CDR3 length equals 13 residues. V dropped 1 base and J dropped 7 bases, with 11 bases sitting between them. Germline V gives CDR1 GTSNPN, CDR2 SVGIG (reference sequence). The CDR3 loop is CAWSGQGGQPQHF. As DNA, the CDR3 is TGTGCCTGGAGTGGGCAGGGTGGGCAGCCCCAGCATTTT.

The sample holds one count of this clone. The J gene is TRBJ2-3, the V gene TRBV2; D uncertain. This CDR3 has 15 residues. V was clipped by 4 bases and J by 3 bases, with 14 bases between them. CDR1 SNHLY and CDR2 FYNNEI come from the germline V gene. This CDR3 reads CASSADVTGTDTQYF. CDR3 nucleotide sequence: TGTGCCAGCAGTGCAGATGTTACCGGGACAGATACGCAGTATTTT.